Below, 19 T cell receptor beta chains from the same sample are listed, as sequenced in a study of human T cells and chemical hapten exposure. Time point described: patch test 1, 2 weeks after DPC sensitization. Treatment of the sample: therapeutic diphenylcyclopropenone sensitization with weekly scalp DPC. MiXCR, applied by TCRdb to the RACE reads, yields one record per CDR3 protein. Seen here are 300,000 to 350,000 distinct CDR3 sequences, approximately 6.3% observed once, and the top ten hold roughly 8%. The sequences come from whole blood, collected in connection with sensitization to the hapten diphenylcyclopropenone (DPC). Receptors originate from a woman under 30 with alopecia areata. Some clones in this sample may be carry-over from other donors' samples.

The gene calls are TRBV4-3 and TRBJ1-2, with D maybe TRBD1 (6 bases). The CDR3 covers 13 residues. V was shortened by 1 base and J by 6 bases, with 9 bases between the two germline ends. Germline CDR1 and CDR2: LGHNA and YSLEER. The CDR3 loop reads CASSQGDKDGYTF. Written as DNA, the CDR3 is TGCGCCAGCAGCCAAGGGGACAAAGATGGCTACACCTTC.

The V call is TRBV5-1, the J call TRBJ2-7; maybe TRBD1 (5 bases). V was cut by 4 bases and J by 5 bases, with 10 bases left in between. The germline V gene has CDR1 SGHRS and CDR2 YFSETQ. This CDR3 spans 12 amino acids. The CDR3 nucleotides are TGCGCCAGCAGCCTCAGGGCGGACGAGCAGTACTTC. Protein: CASSLRADEQYF.

At least ten counts were recorded for this clonotype. The chain uses TRBV29-1 and TRBJ2-1, with D tentatively TRBD2 (6 bases). The CDR3 spans 13 residues. Trimming took 5 bases from V and 2 from J, leaving 10 bases between them. CDR1 is SQVTM and CDR2 is ANQGSEA in the germline V gene. The CDR3 sequence: CSVWDWAYNEQFF. CDR3 in DNA: TGCAGCGTTTGGGACTGGGCCTACAATGAGCAGTTCTTC.

This chain links TRBV7-3 with TRBJ2-5; the match to TRBD2 covers 8 bases. The junction had 6 bases not matched to a gene; V was cut back by 4 bases and J by 5 bases. CDR1 and CDR2 from the germline V gene are SGHTA and FQGTGA. This CDR3 is 14 amino acids long. The CDR3 loop is CASSYEAGVETQYF. The CDR3 coding sequence is TGTGCCAGCAGCTACGAAGCGGGGGTGGAGACCCAGTACTTC.

The chain links TRBV3-1 to TRBJ2-3, with D possibly being TRBD2 (7 bases). V lost 3 bases and J 6 bases, leaving 16 bases between the germline ends. Germline CDR1 LGHDT, CDR2 YNNKEL (reference sequence). The CDR3 runs 15 residues. The CDR3 protein is CASSQAGATSDTQYF. Here the CDR3 DNA reads TGTGCCAGCAGCCAGGCGGGGGCCACCTCGGATACGCAGTATTTT.

The J gene is TRBJ2-7, the V gene TRBV6-2 or TRBV6-3; 9 bases are a match to TRBD2. The CDR3 has 14 amino acids. Germline CDR1 MNHEY, CDR2 SVGEGT. Unmatched junction bases numbered 5, after V lost 6 bases and J lost 2 bases. CDR3 sequence reads: CASRLAGATYEQYF. CDR3 DNA: TGTGCCAGCAGGTTAGCGGGGGCCACCTACGAGCAGTACTTC.

CDR3 coding DNA: TGTGCCAGCAGCCCCTTCGGACAGCCTAATTCACCCCTCCACTTT. Translating it yields CASSPFGQPNSPLHF. The chain couples TRBV9 to TRBJ1-6, with a possible D match to TRBD1 (6 bases). The CDR3 contains 15 residues. V was pared by 4 bases and J by 6 bases, with 14 bases between. Per germline, CDR1 SGDLS and CDR2 YYNGEE.

This clonotype was seen at least ten times. The J gene is TRBJ2-1, the V gene TRBV6-5, with TRBD2 identical over 8 bases. Per germline, CDR1 MNHEY and CDR2 SVGAGI. Trimming at V came to 6 bases and at J to 7 bases, leaving 5 bases not matched to a gene. The CDR3 runs 13 residues. CDR3 protein: CASSGASGNEQFF. The CDR3 DNA reads TGTGCCAGCAGCGGGGCTAGCGGGAATGAGCAGTTCTTC.

The J gene is TRBJ2-3, the V gene TRBV28, with TRBD2 identical over 12 bases. Germline V CDR1 and CDR2: MDHEN, SYDVKM. This CDR3 is 17 amino acids long. The J segment lost 2 bases and the V segment lost 3 bases, leaving 6 bases of the junction unmatched. The CDR3 protein is CASSFEGLAGYTDTQYF. The CDR3 coding sequence is TGTGCCAGCAGTTTCGAAGGACTAGCGGGGTACACAGATACGCAGTATTTT.

This chain uses TRBV2 with TRBJ2-3; D may be TRBD1 (6 bases). Germline assignment: CDR1 SNHLY and CDR2 FYNNEI. This CDR3 contains 15 residues. Trimming cost V 8 bases and J 1 base, with 16 bases left between them. The CDR3 region has the DNA TGTGCCAGCTGGGGGACATTTTGGGGCACAGATACGCAGTATTTT. It encodes CASWGTFWGTDTQYF. The full variable domain, its missing parts supplied by reference TRBV2 and TRBJ2-3, is EPEVTQTPSHQVTQMGQEVILRCVPISNHLYFYWYRQILGQKVEFLVSFYNNEISEKSEIFDDQFSVERPDGSNFTLKIRSTKLEDSAMYFCASWGTFWGTDTQYFGPGTRLTVL.

This clonotype was seen a handful of times. J is TRBJ2-3 and V is TRBV6-5, with D possibly matching TRBD2 (5 bases). V dropped 4 bases and J dropped 6 bases, with 11 bases sitting between them. Germline V gene data show CDR1 as MNHEY and CDR2 as SVGAGI. This CDR3 has 13 residues. CDR3 coding DNA: TGTGCCAGCAGTTGGAACCAGCGGGATACGCAGTATTTT. Amino acids: CASSWNQRDTQYF.

This clonotype was picked up many times. This sequence joins TRBV28 and TRBJ2-5, with 8 bases identical to TRBD1. The CDR3 totals 15 residues. Germline values: CDR1 MDHEN, CDR2 SYDVKM. With 4 bases clipped from V and 4 bases from J, the junction kept 8 bases outside the gene matches. The CDR3: CASSSTGEARETQYF. CDR3 DNA sequence: TGTGCCAGCAGTTCGACAGGGGAGGCCCGAGAGACCCAGTACTTC.

This clonotype was recorded at least ten times. This rearrangement joins TRBV29-1 to TRBJ2-7; 8 bases align to TRBD2. The trim removed 4 bases at V and 6 bases at J, leaving 5 bases unmatched. Germline V gene lookup returns CDR1 SQVTM and CDR2 ANQGSEA. This CDR3 contains 12 residues. This chain's CDR3 is CSVGSGVREQYF. DNA of the CDR3: TGCAGCGTTGGTAGCGGGGTGCGCGAGCAGTACTTC.

This sequence joins TRBV20-1 and TRBJ1-4; TRBD1 matches at 9 bases. Germline CDR1 reads DFQATT; CDR2 reads SNEGSKA (reference sequence). The CDR3 length is 16 residues. J gave up 0 bases and V 6 bases, and 8 bases lay outside the gene matches. The CDR3 sequence is CSARDRVVSTNEKLFF. DNA of the CDR3: TGCAGTGCAAGGGACAGGGTCGTATCAACTAATGAAAAACTGTTTTTT.

This clonotype appeared many times. The chain carries TRBV4-3 and TRBJ2-2, with D tentatively TRBD1 or TRBD2 (5 bases each). V dropped 1 base and J dropped 4 bases, with 25 bases sitting between them. This CDR3 comprises 20 residues. The germline CDR1 and CDR2 sequences are LGHNA and YSLEER. Written as DNA, the CDR3 is TGCGCCAGCAGCCAAGCTTCCCCATTTGACGGGACCGCCATCACCGGGGAGCTGTTTTTT. Translated, it gives CASSQASPFDGTAITGELFF.

Ten or more counts support this clonotype. This chain joins TRBV9 and TRBJ2-3, with 7 bases lining up with TRBD1. From germline, CDR1 is SGDLS and CDR2 YYNGEE. The J segment lost 5 bases and the V segment lost 3 bases, leaving 9 bases of the junction unmatched. The CDR3 totals 15 residues. The CDR3 bases are TGTGCCAGCAGCGGACAGGGTCTTTCTCTAGATACGCAGTATTTT. It specifies CASSGQGLSLDTQYF. The full variable domain, its missing parts supplied by reference TRBV9 and TRBJ2-3, is DSGVTQTPKHLITATGQRVTLRCSPRSGDLSVYWYQQSLDQGLQFLIQYYNGEERAKGNILERFSAQQFPDLHSELNLSSLELGDSALYFCASSGQGLSLDTQYFGPGTRLTVL.

Ten or more counts support this clonotype. The DNA of the CDR3 is TGTGCCAGCAGTTTACTCGGGCGCCGATCACCCCTCCACTTT. It encodes CASSLLGRRSPLHF. The chain recombines TRBV27 with TRBJ1-6; no clear D gene. V was pared by 2 bases and J by 10 bases, with 12 bases between. Germline CDR1 is MNHEY and CDR2 is SMNVEV (reference sequence). The CDR3 is 14 residues long.

This rearrangement joins TRBV6-1 to TRBJ1-3; D is unresolved. Germline values: CDR1 MNHNS, CDR2 SASEGT. This CDR3 region has 16 residues. V was pared by 0 bases and J by 0 bases, with 9 bases between. CDR3 protein: CASSEARAVSGNTIYF. The CDR3 region has the DNA TGTGCCAGCAGTGAAGCTCGGGCCGTCTCTGGAAACACCATATATTTT.

The table lists this clonotype with a few counts. At one end, the junction sequence differs from germline, possibly due to a read error. J is TRBJ2-6 and V is TRBV4-3; D possibly uses TRBD1 or TRBD2 (5 bases each). Germline assignment: CDR1 LGHNA and CDR2 YSLEER. The CDR3 has 18 amino acids. CDR3 nucleotides: TGCGCCAGCAGCGAAGAGGGCCCAGGGTCCTCCGGGGCCAACGTCCTGACTTTC. Its translation: CASSEEGPGSSGANVLTF.